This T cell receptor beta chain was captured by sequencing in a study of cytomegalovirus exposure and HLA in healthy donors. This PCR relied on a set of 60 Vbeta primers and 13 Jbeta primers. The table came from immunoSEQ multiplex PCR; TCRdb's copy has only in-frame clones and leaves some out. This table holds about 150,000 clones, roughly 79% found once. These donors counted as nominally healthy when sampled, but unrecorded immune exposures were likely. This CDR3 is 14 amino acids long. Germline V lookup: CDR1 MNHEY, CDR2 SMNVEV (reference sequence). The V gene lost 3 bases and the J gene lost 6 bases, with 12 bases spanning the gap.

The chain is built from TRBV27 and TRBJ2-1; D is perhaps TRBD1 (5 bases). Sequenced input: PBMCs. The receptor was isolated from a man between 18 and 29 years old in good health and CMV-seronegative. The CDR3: CASSFRVPVNEQFF. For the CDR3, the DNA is TGTGCCAGCAGTTTCAGGGTTCCGGTCAATGAGCAGTTCTTC.